This T cell receptor beta chain was sequenced for a study of yellow fever vaccine responses in identical twins. CDR1 SNHLY and CDR2 FYNNEI come from the germline V gene. V dropped 4 bases and J dropped 5 bases, with 21 bases sitting between them. The CDR3 spans 16 residues. As for this clonotype: Its target is not known.

Using its own MiXCR run on the RT-PCR reads, TCRdb lists one record per CDR3 protein. The table shows approximately 3,100 distinct CDR3 sequences, with about 86% occurring only once. Findings and caveats of the study: Twins' vaccine T cell responses were reported to seem partly convergent and partly personalized.

The sample consisted of T cells from blood (PBMCs), unsorted or a sorted subset (not recorded which), taken before or after yellow fever vaccination (not recorded which). The rearrangement links TRBV2 to TRBJ2-7; D perhaps matches TRBD1 (8 bases). The sequence came from a young woman who received the yellow fever vaccine. In DNA, the CDR3 is TGTGCCAGCAGTGGTGTATTTGGACAGGGAGGGGACGAGCAGTACTTC. Translated: CASSGVFGQGGDEQYF.